This T cell receptor beta chain was identified in a study of T cells after yellow fever vaccination. TCRdb recomputed calls from the 5' RACE reads with MiXCR, one row per CDR3 protein. Here the sample spans about 510,000 distinct CDR3 sequences, 21% being singletons. This CDR3 is built from 16 residues. In germline, CDR1 is MDHEN, CDR2 SYDVKM. Trimming removed 8 bases at V and 0 bases at J, with 17 bases between. This clonotype was found a few times. This specimen consisted of PBMCs, obtained approximately 22 days after the first yellow fever vaccination. The V call is TRBV28, the J call TRBJ1-5; D gene unclear. The sequence was obtained from a man younger than 30 who received the YFV17D yellow fever vaccine. The CDR3 loop reads CASRRQIFYSNQPQHF. CDR3 DNA: TGTGCCAGCCGGAGGCAGATTTTTTATAGCAATCAGCCCCAGCATTTT.